This T cell receptor (beta chain) was identified in a study of blood T cell repertoires in COVID-19 (dated by TCRdb to 2019 to 2021). About the investigation overall: Samples from collaborators originated in the United States, Italy and Spain and spanned both the acute and convalescent phases of COVID-19. The prospective study material was composed of cDNA or gDNA derived from T cells, B-cell-depleted T cells, or PBMCs. Deeply sampled blood TCRbeta repertoires from subjects exposed to, actively infected with, or recovered from COVID-19 were included in the dataset. The repertoires were made available in a free public database intended to serve as a resource for research on the immune response to SARS-CoV-2. Samples were obtained from the ongoing ImmuneRACE study (first 160 participants) and from about 1,300 subjects provided by 6 global collaborators. The sample metadata nearly always contained a de-identified subject ID, COVID-19 status, age in years and sex. Where available, HLA class I and class II types were obtained from metadata supplied by the sample provider rather than from assay-based typing. What the research found in general, with its limitations: The amount of clinical and demographic metadata varied by source and participant and was provided uncurated.

TCRbeta CDR3 regions were amplified from genomic DNA using the immunoSEQ Assay, a bias-controlled multiplex PCR. From the authors' description of their analysis: Nucleated cell counts per sample were estimated from amplification of reference gene primers within the assay. Sequence reads were collapsed and filtered to measure the absolute abundance of every unique TCRbeta CDR3 rearrangement. Productive Simpson clonality was computed per sample as the square root of Simpson's diversity index over productive rearrangements. What TCRdb holds here is the immuneACCESS table cut down to in-frame rearrangements. Part of the clones is not present; checked against another copy, under half of the missing clones reflect an unresolved V gene, and the others are unexplained. V, J and clone size were drawn from that table, and D and trimming were deduced from the DNA. A total of approximately 500,000 clones appear in this sample, roughly nine tenths of them only once. The top ten clones comprise 7.5% to 9.5% of the sample.

At one collaborating source in Seattle, patients were enrolled during active infection and were followed longitudinally through the course of disease. Whole blood was collected in K2EDTA tubes by collaborating institutions according to the institutions' own protocols. Collaborator samples were shipped for TCRbeta analysis as frozen whole blood, isolated PBMCs, or DNA extracted from either sample type. The table lists this clone with a few counts. Its recognized antigen is unknown. No clone much larger than this one lies a single base away; base qualities are absent. CDR3 length: 13 amino acids, cysteine to phenylalanine. CDR3 DNA is the only sequence kept; it has 39 bases, read in frame from the first base. Trimming removed 4 bases from V and 2 bases from J, leaving 9 bases between the germline ends.

The sequenced sample consisted of peripheral blood. The chain uses TRBV12-3 or TRBV12-4 and TRBJ2-7; TRBD2 could be the D gene, as 6 bases match. The clonotype was recovered from a woman aged 50 to 65 with COVID-19, enrolled during active disease. CDR3 protein: CASSWGLAYEQYF. The sequence in DNA is TGTGCCAGCAGTTGGGGACTGGCCTACGAGCAGTACTTC.